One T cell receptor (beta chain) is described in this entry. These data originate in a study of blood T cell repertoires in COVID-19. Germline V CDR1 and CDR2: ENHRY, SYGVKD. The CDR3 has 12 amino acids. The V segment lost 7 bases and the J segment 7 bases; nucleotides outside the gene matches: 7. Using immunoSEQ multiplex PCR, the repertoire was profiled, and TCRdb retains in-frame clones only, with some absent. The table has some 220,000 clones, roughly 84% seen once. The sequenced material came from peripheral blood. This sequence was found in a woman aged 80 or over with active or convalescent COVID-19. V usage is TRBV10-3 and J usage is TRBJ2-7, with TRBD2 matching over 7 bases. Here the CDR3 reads CAITGLGGEQYF. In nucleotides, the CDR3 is TGTGCCATCACCGGACTAGGAGGGGAGCAGTACTTC.